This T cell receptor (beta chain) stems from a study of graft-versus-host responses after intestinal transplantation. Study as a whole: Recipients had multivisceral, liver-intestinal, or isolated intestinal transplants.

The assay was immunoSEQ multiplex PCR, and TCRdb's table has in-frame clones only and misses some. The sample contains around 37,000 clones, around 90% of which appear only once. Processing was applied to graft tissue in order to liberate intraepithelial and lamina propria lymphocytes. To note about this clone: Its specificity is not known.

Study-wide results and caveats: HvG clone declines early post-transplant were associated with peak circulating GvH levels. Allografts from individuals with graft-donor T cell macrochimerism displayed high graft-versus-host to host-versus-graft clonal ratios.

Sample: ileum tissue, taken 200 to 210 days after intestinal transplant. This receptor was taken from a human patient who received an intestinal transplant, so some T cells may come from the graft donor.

The chain's CDR3 is CASRAREAEQETQYF. DNA of the CDR3: TGTGCCAGCAGGGCCCGGGAGGCCGAACAAGAGACCCAGTACTTC. The rearrangement joins TRBV6-4 to TRBJ2-5, with 7 bases matching TRBD2. The CDR3 loop spans 15 amino acids. J was trimmed by 2 bases and V by 6 bases; bases with no gene match: 9. Germline CDR1 reads MRHNA; CDR2 reads SNTAGT.